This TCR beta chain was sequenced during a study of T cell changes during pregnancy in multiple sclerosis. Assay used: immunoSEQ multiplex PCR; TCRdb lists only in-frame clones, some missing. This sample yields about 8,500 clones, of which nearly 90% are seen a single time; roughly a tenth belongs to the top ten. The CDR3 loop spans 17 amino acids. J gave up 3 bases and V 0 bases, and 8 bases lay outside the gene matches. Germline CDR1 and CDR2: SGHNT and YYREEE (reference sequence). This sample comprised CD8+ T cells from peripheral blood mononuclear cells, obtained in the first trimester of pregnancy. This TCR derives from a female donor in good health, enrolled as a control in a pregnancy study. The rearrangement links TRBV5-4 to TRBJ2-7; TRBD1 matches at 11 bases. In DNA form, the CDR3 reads TGTGCCAGCAGCTTGGAGGGTGTCGGGACAGGGGGCTACGAGCAGTACTTC. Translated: CASSLEGVGTGGYEQYF.